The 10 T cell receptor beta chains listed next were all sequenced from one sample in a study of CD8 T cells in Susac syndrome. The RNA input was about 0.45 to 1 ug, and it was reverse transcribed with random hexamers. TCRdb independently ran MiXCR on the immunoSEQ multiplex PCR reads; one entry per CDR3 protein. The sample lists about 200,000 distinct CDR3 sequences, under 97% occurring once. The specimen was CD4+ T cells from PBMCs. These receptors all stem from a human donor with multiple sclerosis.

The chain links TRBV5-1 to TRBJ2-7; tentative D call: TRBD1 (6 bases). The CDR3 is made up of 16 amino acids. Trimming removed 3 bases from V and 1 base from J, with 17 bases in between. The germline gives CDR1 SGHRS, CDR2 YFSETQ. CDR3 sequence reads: CASSWEPTGVSYEQYF. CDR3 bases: TGCGCCAGCAGCTGGGAGCCGACAGGAGTTTCCTACGAGCAGTACTTC.

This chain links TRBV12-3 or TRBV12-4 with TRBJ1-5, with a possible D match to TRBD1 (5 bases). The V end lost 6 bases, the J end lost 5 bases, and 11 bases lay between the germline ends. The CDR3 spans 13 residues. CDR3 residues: CASSGTAYQPQHF. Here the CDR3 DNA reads TGTGCCAGCAGCGGGACTGCTTATCAGCCCCAGCATTTT.

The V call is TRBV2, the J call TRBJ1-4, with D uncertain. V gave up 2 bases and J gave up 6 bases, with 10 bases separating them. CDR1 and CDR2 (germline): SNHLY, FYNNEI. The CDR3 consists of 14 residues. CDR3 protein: CASSENGYYEKLFF. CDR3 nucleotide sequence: TGTGCCAGCAGTGAAAACGGGTACTATGAAAAACTGTTTTTT.

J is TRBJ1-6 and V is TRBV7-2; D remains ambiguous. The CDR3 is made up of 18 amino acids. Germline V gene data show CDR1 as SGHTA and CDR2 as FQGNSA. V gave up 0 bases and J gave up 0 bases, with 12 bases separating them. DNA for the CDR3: TGTGCCAGCAGCTTAGCGCAGGCCACGAGCTCCTATAATTCACCCCTCCACTTT. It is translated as CASSLAQATSSYNSPLHF.

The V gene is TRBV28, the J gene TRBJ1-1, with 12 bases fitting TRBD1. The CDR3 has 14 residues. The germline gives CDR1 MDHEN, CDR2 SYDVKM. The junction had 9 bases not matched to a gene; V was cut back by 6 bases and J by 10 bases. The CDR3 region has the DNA TGTGCCAGCAGCCCCTACCGGGACAGGGGGCGAGCTTTCTTT. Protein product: CASSPYRDRGRAFF.

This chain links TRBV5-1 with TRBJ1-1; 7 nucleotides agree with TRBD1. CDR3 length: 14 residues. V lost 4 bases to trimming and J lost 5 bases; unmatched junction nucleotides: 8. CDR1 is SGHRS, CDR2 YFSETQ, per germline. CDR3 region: CASSPGTAGTEAFF. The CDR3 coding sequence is TGCGCCAGCAGCCCCGGGACAGCTGGGACTGAAGCTTTCTTT.

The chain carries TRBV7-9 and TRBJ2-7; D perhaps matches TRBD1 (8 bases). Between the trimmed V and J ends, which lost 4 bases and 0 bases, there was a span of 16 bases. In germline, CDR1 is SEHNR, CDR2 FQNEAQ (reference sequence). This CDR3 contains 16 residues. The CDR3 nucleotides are TGTGCCAGCAGCTCCCAGCGGGGACAGGACTCCTACGAGCAGTACTTC. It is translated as CASSSQRGQDSYEQYF.

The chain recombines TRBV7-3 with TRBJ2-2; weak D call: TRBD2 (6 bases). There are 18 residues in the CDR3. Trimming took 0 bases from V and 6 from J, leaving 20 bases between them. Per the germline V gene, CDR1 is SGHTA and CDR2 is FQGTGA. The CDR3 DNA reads TGTGCCAGCAGCTTAACTGGCCGCTTAGGAGGGCTGGCCGGGGAGCTGTTTTTT. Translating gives CASSLTGRLGGLAGELFF.

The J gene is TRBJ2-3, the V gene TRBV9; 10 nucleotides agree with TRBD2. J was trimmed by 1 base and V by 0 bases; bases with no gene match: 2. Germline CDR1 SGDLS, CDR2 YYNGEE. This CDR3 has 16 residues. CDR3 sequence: CASSVALAGGTDTQYF. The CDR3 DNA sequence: TGTGCCAGCAGCGTAGCTCTAGCGGGGGGCACAGATACGCAGTATTTT.

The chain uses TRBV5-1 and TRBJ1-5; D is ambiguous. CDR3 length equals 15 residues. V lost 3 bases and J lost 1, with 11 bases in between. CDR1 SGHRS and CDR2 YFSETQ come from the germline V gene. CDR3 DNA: TGCGCCAGCAGCTCCACTGGACGGAGCAATCAGCCCCAGCATTTT. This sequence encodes CASSSTGRSNQPQHF.